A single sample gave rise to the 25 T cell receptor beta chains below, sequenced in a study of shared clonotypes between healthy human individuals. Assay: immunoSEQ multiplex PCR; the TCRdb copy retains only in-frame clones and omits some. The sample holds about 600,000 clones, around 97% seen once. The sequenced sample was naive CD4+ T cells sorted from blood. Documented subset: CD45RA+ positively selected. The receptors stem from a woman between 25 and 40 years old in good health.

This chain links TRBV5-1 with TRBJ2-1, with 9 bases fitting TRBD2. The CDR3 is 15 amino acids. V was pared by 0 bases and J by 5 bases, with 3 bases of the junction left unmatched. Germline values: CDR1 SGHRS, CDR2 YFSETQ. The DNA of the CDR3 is TGCGCCAGCAGCTTGGAACTAGCGGGTGACAATGAGCAGTTCTTC. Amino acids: CASSLELAGDNEQFF.

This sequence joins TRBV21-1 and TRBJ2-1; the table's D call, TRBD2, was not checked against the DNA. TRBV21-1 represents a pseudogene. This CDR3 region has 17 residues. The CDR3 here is CASPLRGNGSSYNEQFF. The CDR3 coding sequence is TGTGCCAGCCCCCTGCGTGGGAACGGGAGCTCCTACAATGAGCAGTTCTTC.

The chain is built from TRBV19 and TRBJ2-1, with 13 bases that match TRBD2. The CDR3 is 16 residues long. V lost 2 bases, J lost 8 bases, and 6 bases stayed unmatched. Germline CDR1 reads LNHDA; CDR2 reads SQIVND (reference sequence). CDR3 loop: CASSITTSGRMHEQFF. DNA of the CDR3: TGTGCCAGTAGTATAACGACTAGCGGGAGGATGCATGAGCAGTTCTTC.

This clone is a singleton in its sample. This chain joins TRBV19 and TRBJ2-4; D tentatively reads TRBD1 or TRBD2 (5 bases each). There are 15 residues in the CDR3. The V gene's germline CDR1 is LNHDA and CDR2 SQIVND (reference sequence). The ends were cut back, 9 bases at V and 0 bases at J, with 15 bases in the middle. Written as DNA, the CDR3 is TGTGCCAGCGCATCTGAGGGGTTAGCCAAAAACATTCAGTACTTC. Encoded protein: CASASEGLAKNIQYF.

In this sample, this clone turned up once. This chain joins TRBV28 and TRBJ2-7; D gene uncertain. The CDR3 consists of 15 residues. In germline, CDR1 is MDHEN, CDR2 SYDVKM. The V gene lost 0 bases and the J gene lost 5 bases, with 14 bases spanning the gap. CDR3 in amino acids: CASSLWAGSSDEQYF. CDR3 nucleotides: TGTGCCAGCAGTTTATGGGCAGGCTCCTCTGACGAGCAGTACTTC.

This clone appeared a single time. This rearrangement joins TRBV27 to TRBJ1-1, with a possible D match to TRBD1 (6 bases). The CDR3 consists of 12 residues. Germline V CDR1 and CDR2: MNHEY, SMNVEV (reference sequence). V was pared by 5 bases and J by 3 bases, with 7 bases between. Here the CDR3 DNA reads TGTGCCAGCAGTGACAGGCACACTGAAGCTTTCTTT. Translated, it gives CASSDRHTEAFF.

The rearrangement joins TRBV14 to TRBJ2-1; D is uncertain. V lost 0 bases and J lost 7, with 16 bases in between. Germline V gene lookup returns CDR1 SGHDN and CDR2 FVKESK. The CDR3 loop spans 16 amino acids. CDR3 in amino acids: CASSQDRASLGNEQFF. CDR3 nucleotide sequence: TGTGCCAGCAGCCAAGATCGTGCTAGTCTCGGGAATGAGCAGTTCTTC.

CDR3 in DNA: TGTGCCAGCAGCTTGGAGGGGGCCAACTATGGCTACACCTTC. This gives the protein CASSLEGANYGYTF. The genes are TRBV7-2 and TRBJ1-2; 7 positions agree with TRBD1. The CDR3 is 14 amino acids. CDR1 and CDR2 (germline): SGHTA, FQGNSA. After removal of 3 bases from V and 2 bases from J, the junction contained 3 bases not matched to a gene.

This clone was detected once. The CDR3: CASGTGGIPYGYTF. For the CDR3, the DNA is TGTGCCAGCGGAACTGGGGGGATCCCCTATGGCTACACCTTC. The rearrangement joins TRBV28 to TRBJ1-2; the D gene is possibly TRBD1 (5 bases). This CDR3 has 14 amino acids. The V gene's germline CDR1 is MDHEN and CDR2 SYDVKM. V lost 8 bases and J 4 bases, leaving 17 bases between the germline ends.

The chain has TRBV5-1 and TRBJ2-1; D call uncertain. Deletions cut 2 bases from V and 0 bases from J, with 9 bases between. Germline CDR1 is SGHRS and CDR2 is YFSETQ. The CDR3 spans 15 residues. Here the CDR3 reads CASSLYSSSYNEQFF. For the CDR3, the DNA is TGCGCCAGCAGCTTATACAGTAGCTCCTACAATGAGCAGTTCTTC. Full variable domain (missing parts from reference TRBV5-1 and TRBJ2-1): KAGVTQTPRYLIKTRGQQVTLSCSPISGHRSVSWYQQTPGQGLQFLFEYFSETQRNKGNFPGRFSGRQFSNSRSEMNVSTLELGDSALYLCASSLYSSSYNEQFFGPGTRLTVL.

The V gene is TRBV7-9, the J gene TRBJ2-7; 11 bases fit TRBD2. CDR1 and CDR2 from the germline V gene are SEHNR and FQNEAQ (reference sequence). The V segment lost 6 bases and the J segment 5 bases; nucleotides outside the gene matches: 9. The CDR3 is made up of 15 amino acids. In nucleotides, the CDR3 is TGTGCCAGCAGTCTAACTAGCGGGAGTTTGCACGAGCAGTACTTC. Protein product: CASSLTSGSLHEQYF. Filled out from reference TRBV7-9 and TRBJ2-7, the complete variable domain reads DTGVSQNPRHKITKRGQNVTFRCDPISEHNRLYWYRQTLGQGPEFLTYFQNEAQLEKSRLLSDRFSAERPKGSFSTLEIQRTEQGDSAMYLCASSLTSGSLHEQYFGPGTRLTVT.

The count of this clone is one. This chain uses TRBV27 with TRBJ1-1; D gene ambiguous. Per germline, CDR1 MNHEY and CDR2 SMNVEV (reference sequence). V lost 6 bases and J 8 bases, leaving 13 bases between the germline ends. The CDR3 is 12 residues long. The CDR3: CASSQSTGEAFF. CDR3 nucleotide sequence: TGTGCCAGCAGCCAAAGTACCGGCGAAGCTTTCTTT.

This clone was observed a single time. CDR3: CASSDQAARYNEQFF. The CDR3 DNA sequence: TGTGCCAGCAGTGATCAGGCAGCGCGGTACAATGAGCAGTTCTTC. This sequence joins TRBV6-1 and TRBJ2-1; D is unresolved. This CDR3 has 15 residues. Per germline, CDR1 MNHNS and CDR2 SASEGT. Trimming cost V 3 bases and J 4 bases, with 13 bases left between them.

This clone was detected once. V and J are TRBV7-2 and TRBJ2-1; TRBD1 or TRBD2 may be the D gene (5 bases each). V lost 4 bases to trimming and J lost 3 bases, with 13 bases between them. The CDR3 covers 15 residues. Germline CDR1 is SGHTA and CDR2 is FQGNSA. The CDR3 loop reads CASSYAGTNYNEQFF. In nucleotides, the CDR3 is TGTGCCAGCAGCTATGCCGGGACCAACTACAATGAGCAGTTCTTC.

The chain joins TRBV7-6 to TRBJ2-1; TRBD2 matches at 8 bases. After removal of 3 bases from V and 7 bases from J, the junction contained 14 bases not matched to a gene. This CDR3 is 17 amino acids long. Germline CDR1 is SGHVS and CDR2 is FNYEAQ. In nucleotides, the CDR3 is TGTGCCAGCAGCTTTAGAGGGCAGATAGCGGGAAAGAATGAGCAGTTCTTC. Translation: CASSFRGQIAGKNEQFF.

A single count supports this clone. In nucleotides, the CDR3 is TGTGCCAGCAGTCCCCTCGAGCCGACGAACACTGAAGCTTTCTTT. This sequence encodes CASSPLEPTNTEAFF. The chain has TRBV28 and TRBJ1-1, with D hard to call. Trimming took off 5 bases at V and 1 base at J, with 14 bases between the two ends. The CDR3 covers 15 residues. Germline V gene data show CDR1 as MDHEN and CDR2 as SYDVKM.

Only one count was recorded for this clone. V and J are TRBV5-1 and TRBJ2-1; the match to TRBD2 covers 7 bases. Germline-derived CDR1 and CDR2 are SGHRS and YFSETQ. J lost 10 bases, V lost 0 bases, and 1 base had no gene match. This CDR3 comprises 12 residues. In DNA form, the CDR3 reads TGCGCCAGCAGCTTGGCCGGGAGGGAGCAGTTCTTC. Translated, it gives CASSLAGREQFF.

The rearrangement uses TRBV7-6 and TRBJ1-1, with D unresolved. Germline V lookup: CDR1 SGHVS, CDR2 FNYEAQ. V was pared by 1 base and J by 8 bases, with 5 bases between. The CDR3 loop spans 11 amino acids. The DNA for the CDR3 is TGTGCCAGCAGCTTAGGGACCGAAGCTTTCTTT. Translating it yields CASSLGTEAFF.

CDR3 in DNA: TGCGCCAGCAGCTTGGACAGAAACACTGAAGCTTTCTTT. Translated: CASSLDRNTEAFF. The J gene is TRBJ1-1, the V gene TRBV5-1; D gene uncertain. In germline, CDR1 is SGHRS, CDR2 YFSETQ. This CDR3 is built from 13 residues. Trimming removed 0 bases from V and 2 bases from J, with 5 bases in between.

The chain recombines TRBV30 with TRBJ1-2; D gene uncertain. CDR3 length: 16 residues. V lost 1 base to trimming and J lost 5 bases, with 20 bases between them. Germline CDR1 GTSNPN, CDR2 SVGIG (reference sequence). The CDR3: CAWSDPGMIYAYGYTF. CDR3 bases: TGTGCCTGGAGTGACCCGGGTATGATCTACGCTTATGGCTACACCTTC.

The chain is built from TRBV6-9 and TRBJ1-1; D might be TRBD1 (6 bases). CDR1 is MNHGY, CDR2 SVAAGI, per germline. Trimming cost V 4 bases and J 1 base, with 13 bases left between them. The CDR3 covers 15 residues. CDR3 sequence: CASSSQTGRNTEAFF. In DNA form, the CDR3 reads TGTGCCAGCAGTTCCCAGACAGGAAGGAACACTGAAGCTTTCTTT.

In DNA, the CDR3 is TGTGCCAGCAGCAGACTAAAACAAATCACAGATACGCAGTATTTT. Residues: CASSRLKQITDTQYF. The chain links TRBV5-6 to TRBJ2-3; D perhaps matches TRBD2 (5 bases). The V end lost 4 bases, the J end lost 2 bases, and 14 bases lay between the germline ends. This CDR3 is built from 15 residues. Germline values: CDR1 SGHDT, CDR2 YYEEEE.

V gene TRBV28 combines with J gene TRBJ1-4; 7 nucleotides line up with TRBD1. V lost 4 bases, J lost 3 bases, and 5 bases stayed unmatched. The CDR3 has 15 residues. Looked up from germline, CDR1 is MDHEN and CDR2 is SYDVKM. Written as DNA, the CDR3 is TGTGCCAGCAGTTCCGCCGGGACAGCTAATGAAAAACTGTTTTTT. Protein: CASSSAGTANEKLFF. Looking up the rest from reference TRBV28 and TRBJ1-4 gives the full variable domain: DVKVTQSSRYLVKRTGEKVFLECVQDMDHENMFWYRQDPGLGLRLIYFSYDVKMKEKGDIPEGYSVSREKKERFSLILESASTNQTSMYLCASSSAGTANEKLFFGSGTQLSVL.

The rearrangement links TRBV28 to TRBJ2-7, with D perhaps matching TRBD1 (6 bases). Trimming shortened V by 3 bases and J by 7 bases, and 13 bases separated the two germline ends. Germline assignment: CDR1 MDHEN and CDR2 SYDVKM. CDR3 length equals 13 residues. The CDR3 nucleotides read TGTGCCAGCAGTTTCTCAGGGGCGAGGGAGCAGTACTTC. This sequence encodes CASSFSGAREQYF.

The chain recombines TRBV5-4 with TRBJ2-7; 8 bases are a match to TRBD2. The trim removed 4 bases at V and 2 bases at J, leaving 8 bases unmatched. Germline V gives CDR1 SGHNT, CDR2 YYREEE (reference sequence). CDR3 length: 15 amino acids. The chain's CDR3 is CASSPGGGLTYEQYF. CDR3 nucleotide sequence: TGTGCCAGCAGCCCCGGGGGGGGACTCACCTACGAGCAGTACTTC.